This T cell receptor beta chain was captured in a study of blood T cell repertoires in COVID-19. Study at large: Specimens from acute and convalescent COVID-19 originated in the United States, Italy and Spain.

In the authors' methods: Estimation of nucleated cell counts was performed using reference gene primer amplification. Here immunoSEQ multiplex PCR was the method, and the copy in TCRdb shows in-frame clones only, minus some. V and J calls plus clone size are reproduced from that table; the DNA served to infer D and trimming. The table lists 85,000 to 110,000 clones, about 90% of them singletons, with 3.5% in the top ten. V was trimmed by 4 bases and J by 6 bases, leaving 16 bases between them. Germline V gives CDR1 MNHEY, CDR2 SMNVEV (reference sequence). The CDR3 loop spans 15 amino acids. Sequenced: peripheral blood. This receptor was obtained from a human donor in a cohort sampled during active COVID-19. The V gene is TRBV27, the J gene TRBJ1-5; D possibly corresponds to TRBD1 (6 bases). The CDR3 coding sequence is TGTGCCAGCAGTTCAAATACAGACAGGTTTCAGCCCCAGCATTTT. Protein: CASSSNTDRFQPQHF.